Below, 10 T cell receptor beta chains from the same sample are listed, as sequenced in a study of T cells after yellow fever vaccination. TCRdb processed the 5' RACE reads anew with MiXCR; each CDR3 protein has one entry. The sample consists of 350,000 to 450,000 distinct CDR3 sequences, about 19% of them appearing once. The sample consisted of PBMCs, taken before the yellow fever booster vaccination. Receptors were obtained from a man aged 18 to 29 who received the YFV17D yellow fever vaccine.

The chain links TRBV27 to TRBJ1-6; 10 nucleotides align to TRBD1. Per the germline V gene, CDR1 is MNHEY and CDR2 is SMNVEV (reference sequence). The CDR3 contains 15 residues. The V and J ends lost 6 bases and 8 bases, in that order; junction bases with no gene match: 7. The CDR3 bases are TGTGCCAGCAGGGGACAGGGGTGGGTTCATTCACCCCTCCACTTT. It encodes CASRGQGWVHSPLHF.

There are a few counts of this clonotype. The chain couples TRBV7-3 to TRBJ1-1, with 8 nucleotides matching TRBD1. Germline values: CDR1 SGHTA, CDR2 FQGTGA. V was pared by 7 bases and J by 0 bases, with 13 bases of the junction left unmatched. This CDR3 has 17 amino acids. This CDR3 reads CASISRGRGRLNTEAFF. The CDR3 nucleotides read TGTGCCAGCATCTCACGTGGCAGGGGGCGCCTGAACACTGAAGCTTTCTTT.

The rearrangement joins TRBV6-2 or TRBV6-3 to TRBJ1-5; D unclear. CDR1 and CDR2 (germline): MNHEY, SVGEGT. V was trimmed by 7 bases and J by 1 base, leaving 11 bases between them. The CDR3 consists of 14 residues. For the CDR3, the DNA is TGTGCCAGCAAAGATATGGGGAGCAATCAGCCCCAGCATTTT. This gives the protein CASKDMGSNQPQHF.

The rearrangement uses TRBV3-1 and TRBJ1-1; 10 positions match TRBD1. From germline, CDR1 is LGHDT and CDR2 YNNKEL (reference sequence). The V and J ends lost 11 bases and 4 bases, in that order; junction bases with no gene match: 4. The CDR3 consists of 12 residues. DNA for the CDR3: TGTGCCGTCCGGACAGGGGGCACTGAAGCTTTCTTT. Protein sequence: CAVRTGGTEAFF.

This chain links TRBV6-5 with TRBJ2-1; D might be TRBD2 (5 bases). V was trimmed by 5 bases and J by 0 bases, leaving 11 bases between them. Germline CDR1 is MNHEY and CDR2 is SVGAGI. The CDR3 runs 15 residues. The CDR3 bases are TGTGCCAGCAGTATAGCGCGTTACTCCTACAATGAGCAGTTCTTC. The encoded protein is CASSIARYSYNEQFF.

This clonotype was seen only a few times. This sequence joins TRBV2 and TRBJ1-5; 12 bases match TRBD1. The germline V gene encodes CDR1 SNHLY and CDR2 FYNNEI. CDR3 length equals 15 residues. Germline trimming cut 8 bases from V and 0 bases from J; bases unmatched to any gene: 2. DNA of the CDR3: TGTGCCAGCGGGGGACAGGGGGCTAGCAATCAGCCCCAGCATTTT. This codes for CASGGQGASNQPQHF.

The V and J genes are TRBV6-5 and TRBJ2-2; TRBD1 matches 7 bases. V was pared by 4 bases and J by 4 bases, with 6 bases of the junction left unmatched. The CDR3 length is 15 residues. CDR1 and CDR2 (germline): MNHEY, SVGAGI. The DNA for the CDR3 is TGTGCCAGCAGTTCTAGGGGGCTTGGCACCGGGGAGCTGTTTTTT. Translation: CASSSRGLGTGELFF.

This clonotype was observed a handful of times. The J gene is TRBJ2-5, the V gene TRBV29-1; 9 positions match TRBD2. Per germline, CDR1 SQVTM and CDR2 ANQGSEA. Trimming at V came to 8 bases and at J to 5 bases, leaving 15 bases not matched to a gene. This CDR3 contains 15 residues. CDR3 protein: CSSGRWTSEGETQYF. CDR3 DNA sequence: TGCAGCTCCGGGCGCTGGACTAGCGAGGGGGAGACCCAGTACTTC.

This chain joins TRBV5-6 and TRBJ2-3, with D possibly matching TRBD2 (7 bases). V was shortened by 3 bases and J by 4 bases, with 18 bases between the two germline ends. Germline values: CDR1 SGHDT, CDR2 YYEEEE. The CDR3 has 16 residues. CDR3 protein: CASSSFLGGGPDTQYF. DNA of the CDR3: TGTGCCAGCAGCTCCTTCCTCGGCGGGGGCCCAGATACGCAGTATTTT.

In DNA form, the CDR3 reads TGCAGTGCTCTTAGGACAGGGCACCTACCCCTCCACTTT. It codes for CSALRTGHLPLHF. The chain employs TRBV20-1 and TRBJ1-6, with 8 nucleotides matching TRBD1. J lost 12 bases, V lost 5 bases, and 9 bases had no gene match. CDR1 and CDR2 (germline): DFQATT, SNEGSKA (reference sequence). This CDR3 is built from 13 residues.